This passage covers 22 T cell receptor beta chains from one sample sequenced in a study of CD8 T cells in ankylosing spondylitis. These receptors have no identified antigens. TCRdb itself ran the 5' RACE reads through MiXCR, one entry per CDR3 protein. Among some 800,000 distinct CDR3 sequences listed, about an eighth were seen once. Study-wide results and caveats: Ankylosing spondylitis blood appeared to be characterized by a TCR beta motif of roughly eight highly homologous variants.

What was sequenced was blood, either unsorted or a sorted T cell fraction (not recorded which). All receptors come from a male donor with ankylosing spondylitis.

CDR3 bases: TGTGCCAGCAGCAGAGTGGACAGGGCGAACACTGAAGCTTTCTTT. This translates into CASSRVDRANTEAFF. J is TRBJ1-1 and V is TRBV5-6; TRBD1 matches 8 bases. The CDR3 totals 15 residues. Germline lookup yields CDR1 SGHDT and CDR2 YYEEEE. V lost 4 bases and J lost 1; bases outside the gene matches: 6.

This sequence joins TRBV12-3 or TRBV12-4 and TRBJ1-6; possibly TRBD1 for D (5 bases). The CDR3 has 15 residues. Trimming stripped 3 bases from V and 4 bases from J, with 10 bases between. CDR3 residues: CASSLGPHYNSPLHF. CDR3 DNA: TGTGCCAGCAGTTTGGGACCCCATTATAATTCACCCCTCCACTTT.

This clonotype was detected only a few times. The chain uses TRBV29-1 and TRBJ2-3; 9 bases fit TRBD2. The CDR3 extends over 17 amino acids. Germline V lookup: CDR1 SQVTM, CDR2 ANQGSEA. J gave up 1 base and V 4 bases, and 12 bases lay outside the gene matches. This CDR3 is CSVGPGVLAGGTDTQYF. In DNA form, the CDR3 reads TGCAGCGTTGGCCCGGGAGTACTAGCGGGCGGCACAGATACGCAGTATTTT.

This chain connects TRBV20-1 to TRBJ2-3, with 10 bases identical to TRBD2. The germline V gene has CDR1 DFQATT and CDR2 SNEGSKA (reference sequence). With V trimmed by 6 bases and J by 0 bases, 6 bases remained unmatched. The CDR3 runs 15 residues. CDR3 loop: CSAAKREGSTDTQYF. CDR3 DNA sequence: TGCAGTGCCGCTAAGCGGGAGGGAAGCACAGATACGCAGTATTTT.

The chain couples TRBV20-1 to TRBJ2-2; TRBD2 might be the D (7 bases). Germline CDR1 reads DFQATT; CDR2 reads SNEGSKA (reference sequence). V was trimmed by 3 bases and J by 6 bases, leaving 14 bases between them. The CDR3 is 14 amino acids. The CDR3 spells CSASRGGGPGELFF. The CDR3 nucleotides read TGCAGTGCTAGCCGCGGGGGCGGGCCCGGGGAGCTGTTTTTT.

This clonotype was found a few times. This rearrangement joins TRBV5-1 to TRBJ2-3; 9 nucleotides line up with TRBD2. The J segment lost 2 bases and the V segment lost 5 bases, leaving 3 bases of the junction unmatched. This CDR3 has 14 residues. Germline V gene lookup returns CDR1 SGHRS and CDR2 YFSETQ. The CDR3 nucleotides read TGCGCCAGCAGAGCTAGCGGGACCACAGATACGCAGTATTTT. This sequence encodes CASRASGTTDTQYF.

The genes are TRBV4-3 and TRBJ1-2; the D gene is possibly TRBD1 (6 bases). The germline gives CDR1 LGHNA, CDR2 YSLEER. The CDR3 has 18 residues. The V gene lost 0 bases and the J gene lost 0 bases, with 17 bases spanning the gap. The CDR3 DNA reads TGCGCCAGCAGCCAAGATCCCCCGAGGGGGGCAGCTAACTATGGCTACACCTTC. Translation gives CASSQDPPRGAANYGYTF.

The CDR3 reads CASQSSLWGTEQYF. CDR3 nucleotide sequence: TGTGCCAGCCAATCCAGTCTCTGGGGAACCGAGCAGTACTTC. V and J are TRBV6-1 and TRBJ2-7; D uncertain. Trimming stripped 8 bases from V and 6 bases from J, with 20 bases between. This CDR3 spans 14 amino acids. In germline, CDR1 is MNHNS, CDR2 SASEGT.

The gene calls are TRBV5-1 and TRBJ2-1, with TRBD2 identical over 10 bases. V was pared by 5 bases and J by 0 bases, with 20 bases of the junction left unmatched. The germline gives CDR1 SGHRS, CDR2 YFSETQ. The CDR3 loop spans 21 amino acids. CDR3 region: CASRSLGSGTSGASSYNEQFF. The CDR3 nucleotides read TGCGCCAGCAGGTCGTTAGGCTCGGGAACTAGCGGGGCGAGCTCCTACAATGAGCAGTTCTTC.

The CDR3 reads CSARDVVGLAGRYYEQYF. The CDR3 DNA reads TGCAGTGCTAGAGATGTAGTGGGACTAGCGGGCCGATACTACGAGCAGTACTTC. The chain combines TRBV20-1 with TRBJ2-7; 12 bases align to TRBD2. The CDR3 totals 18 residues. Per the germline V gene, CDR1 is DFQATT and CDR2 is SNEGSKA (reference sequence). Trimming at V came to 0 bases and at J to 3 bases, leaving 12 bases not matched to a gene.

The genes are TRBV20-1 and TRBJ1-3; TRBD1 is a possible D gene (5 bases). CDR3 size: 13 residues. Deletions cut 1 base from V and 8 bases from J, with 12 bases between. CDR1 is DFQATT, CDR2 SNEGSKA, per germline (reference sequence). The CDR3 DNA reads TGCAGTGCTAGAGCTCCAGGGAGAGACACCATATATTTT. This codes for CSARAPGRDTIYF.

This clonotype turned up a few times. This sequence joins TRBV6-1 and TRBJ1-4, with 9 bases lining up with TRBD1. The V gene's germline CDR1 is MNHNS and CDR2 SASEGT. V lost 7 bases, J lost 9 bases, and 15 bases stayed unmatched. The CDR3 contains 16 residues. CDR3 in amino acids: CASNTLPGQGRQKLFF. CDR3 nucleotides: TGTGCCAGCAATACCCTACCGGGACAGGGTCGCCAAAAACTGTTTTTT.

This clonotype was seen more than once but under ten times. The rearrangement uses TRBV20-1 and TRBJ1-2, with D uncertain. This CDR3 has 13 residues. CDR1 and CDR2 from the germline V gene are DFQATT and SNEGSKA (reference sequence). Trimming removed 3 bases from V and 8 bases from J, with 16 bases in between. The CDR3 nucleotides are TGCAGTGCTAGTCGGGTCCTGTCTTTCGGCTACACCTTC. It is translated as CSASRVLSFGYTF.

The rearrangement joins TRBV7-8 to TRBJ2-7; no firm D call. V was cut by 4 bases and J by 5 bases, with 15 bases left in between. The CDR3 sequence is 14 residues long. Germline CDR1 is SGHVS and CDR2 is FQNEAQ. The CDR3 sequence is CASSSTHLANEQYF. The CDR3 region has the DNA TGTGCCAGCAGCTCAACCCACCTGGCGAACGAGCAGTACTTC.

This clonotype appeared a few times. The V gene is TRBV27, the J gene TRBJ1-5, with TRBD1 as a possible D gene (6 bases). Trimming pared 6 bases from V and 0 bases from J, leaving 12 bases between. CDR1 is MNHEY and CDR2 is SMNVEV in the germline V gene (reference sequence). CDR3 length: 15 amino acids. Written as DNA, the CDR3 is TGTGCCAGCAGGATGGACAGTTATAGCAATCAGCCCCAGCATTTT. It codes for CASRMDSYSNQPQHF.

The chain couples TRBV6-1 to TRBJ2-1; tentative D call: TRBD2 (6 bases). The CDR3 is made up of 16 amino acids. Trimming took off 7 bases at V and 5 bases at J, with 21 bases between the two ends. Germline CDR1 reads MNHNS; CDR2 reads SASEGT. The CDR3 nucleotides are TGTGCCAGCACCAAGATGGGCGGGGAACTAAACAATGAGCAGTTCTTC. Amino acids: CASTKMGGELNNEQFF.

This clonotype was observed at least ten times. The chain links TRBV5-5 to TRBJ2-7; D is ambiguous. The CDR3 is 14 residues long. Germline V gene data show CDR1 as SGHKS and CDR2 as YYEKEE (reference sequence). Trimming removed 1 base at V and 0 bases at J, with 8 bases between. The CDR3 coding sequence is TGTGCCAGCAGCTTGCTGGGCAGCTCCTACGAGCAGTACTTC. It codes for CASSLLGSSYEQYF.

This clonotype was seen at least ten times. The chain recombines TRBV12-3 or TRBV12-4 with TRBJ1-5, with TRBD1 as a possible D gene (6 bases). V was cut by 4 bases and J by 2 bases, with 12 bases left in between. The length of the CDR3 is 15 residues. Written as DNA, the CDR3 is TGTGCCAGCAGTTCAGGGGCTTTGGGCAATCAGCCCCAGCATTTT. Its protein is CASSSGALGNQPQHF.

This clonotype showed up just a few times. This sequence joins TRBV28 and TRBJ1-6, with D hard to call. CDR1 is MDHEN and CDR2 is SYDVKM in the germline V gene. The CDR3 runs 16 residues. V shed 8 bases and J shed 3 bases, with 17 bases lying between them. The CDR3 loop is CASLRTEALYNSPLHF. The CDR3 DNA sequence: TGTGCCAGCCTCAGGACGGAAGCTCTCTATAATTCACCCCTCCACTTT.

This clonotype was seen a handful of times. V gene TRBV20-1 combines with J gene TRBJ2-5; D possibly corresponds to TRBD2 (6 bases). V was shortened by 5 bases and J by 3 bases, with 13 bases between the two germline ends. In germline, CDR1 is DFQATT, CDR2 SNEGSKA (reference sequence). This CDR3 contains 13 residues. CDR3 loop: CSAHAPGEETQYF. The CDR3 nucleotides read TGCAGTGCTCACGCGCCGGGGGAAGAGACCCAGTACTTC.

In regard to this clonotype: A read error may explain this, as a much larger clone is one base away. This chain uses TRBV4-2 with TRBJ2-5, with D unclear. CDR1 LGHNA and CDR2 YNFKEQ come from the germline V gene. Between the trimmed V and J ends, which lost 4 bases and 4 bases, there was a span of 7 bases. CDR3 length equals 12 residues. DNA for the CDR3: TGTGCCAGCAGCCTACGGGCAGAGACCCAGTACTTC. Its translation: CASSLRAETQYF.

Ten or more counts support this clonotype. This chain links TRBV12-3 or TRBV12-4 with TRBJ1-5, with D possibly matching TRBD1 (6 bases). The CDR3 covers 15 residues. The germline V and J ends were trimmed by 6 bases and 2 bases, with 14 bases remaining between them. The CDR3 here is CASSHTGRGNQPQHF. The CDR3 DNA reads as TGTGCCAGCAGCCACACAGGGAGGGGCAATCAGCCCCAGCATTTT.